The 17 T cell receptor beta chains in this list originate from one sample, sequenced in a study of radiation and T cells in renal cell carcinoma (dated by TCRdb to about 2020). The method was the immunoSEQ multiplex PCR assay. The source is immuneACCESS, and TCRdb retained only in-frame sequences with V and J called. Part of the clones is not carried over; for the studies checked, unresolved V genes explain less than half of this, and the remainder is unexplained. The sample yields 150,000 to 190,000 clones; about 87% were counted once. The ten largest clones capture roughly 13% of the sample. What this sample's time point label stands for: blood 2 weeks post-SBRT. In light of the paper, this sample's treatment or condition label describes: 15 Gy SBRT to primary tumor, nephrectomy 4 weeks later. The specimen comprised blood, sampled from a patient whose treatment included radiotherapy and nephrectomy. Receptors were obtained from a woman in her fifties or sixties with renal cell carcinoma.

V gene TRBV5-1 combines with J gene TRBJ2-7; TRBD1 might be the D (5 bases). Germline lookup yields CDR1 SGHRS and CDR2 YFSETQ. The CDR3 is made up of 12 amino acids. Trimming removed 7 bases at V and 3 bases at J, with 11 bases between. The CDR3 here is CASGLDSYEQYF. The CDR3, as DNA: TGCGCCAGCGGCCTTGACAGCTACGAGCAGTACTTC.

The CDR3 protein is CASREKERLNPRNEQFF. In DNA, the CDR3 is TGTGCCAGCAGGGAGAAGGAGCGTTTAAACCCGAGAAATGAGCAGTTCTTC. The gene calls are TRBV7-9 and TRBJ2-1; D remains unclear. Germline V gene sequence: CDR1 SEHNR, CDR2 FQNEAQ (reference sequence). V lost 6 bases and J 7 bases, leaving 25 bases between the germline ends. The CDR3 sequence is 17 residues long.

The V gene is TRBV6-5, the J gene TRBJ2-2; D is unresolved. The ends were cut back, 2 bases at V and 4 bases at J, with 14 bases in the middle. The germline gives CDR1 MNHEY, CDR2 SVGAGI. The CDR3 consists of 16 residues. The CDR3 reads CASSYGPTEGTGELFF. CDR3 DNA sequence: TGTGCCAGCAGTTACGGGCCGACTGAAGGCACCGGGGAGCTGTTTTTT.

The chain joins TRBV19 to TRBJ1-5; 8 positions match TRBD1. Germline V gene lookup returns CDR1 LNHDA and CDR2 SQIVND (reference sequence). The trim removed 4 bases at V and 1 base at J, leaving 3 bases unmatched. The CDR3 is made up of 15 amino acids. CDR3 residues: CASSTGGWSNQPQHF. The DNA of the CDR3 is TGTGCCAGTAGTACAGGGGGCTGGAGCAATCAGCCCCAGCATTTT.

In regard to this clone: Other DNA sequences of this sample code for an identical CDR3. V and J are TRBV19 and TRBJ2-3; D is unclear. The ends were cut back, 1 base at V and 2 bases at J, with 7 bases in the middle. Germline V lookup: CDR1 LNHDA, CDR2 SQIVND (reference sequence). There are 14 residues in the CDR3. The CDR3 DNA is TGTGCCAGTAGTATAGCCTCGTCCACAGATACGCAGTATTTT. Residues: CASSIASSTDTQYF.

The chain combines TRBV7-2 with TRBJ2-1, with TRBD2 matching over 11 bases. J lost 6 bases, V lost 2 bases, and 9 bases had no gene match. Germline-derived CDR1 and CDR2 are SGHTA and FQGNSA. The CDR3 extends over 17 amino acids. The CDR3 sequence is CASSLIVPSGGSNEQFF. CDR3 nucleotides: TGTGCCAGCAGCTTAATCGTTCCTAGCGGGGGGTCCAATGAGCAGTTCTTC.

The chain is built from TRBV11-2 and TRBJ2-3; 8 nucleotides align to TRBD2. J was trimmed by 2 bases and V by 1 base; bases with no gene match: 5. This CDR3 is 16 amino acids long. Looked up from germline, CDR1 is SGHAT and CDR2 is FQNNGV. The CDR3 protein is CASSLGGGGTTDTQYF. For the CDR3, the DNA is TGTGCCAGCAGCTTAGGGGGCGGGGGGACCACAGATACGCAGTATTTT.

This clone was observed a single time. The chain uses TRBV5-6 and TRBJ2-7; D is unclear. The CDR3 is 11 amino acids. CDR1 is SGHDT and CDR2 is YYEEEE in the germline V gene. V gave up 4 bases and J gave up 5 bases, with 7 bases separating them. CDR3 loop: CASSRWNEQYF. The CDR3 DNA is TGTGCCAGCAGCCGGTGGAACGAGCAGTACTTC.

This chain links TRBV4-2 with TRBJ2-3; D may match TRBD1 or TRBD2 (6 bases each). Germline V lookup: CDR1 LGHNA, CDR2 YNFKEQ. The CDR3 consists of 15 residues. Trimming removed 0 bases at V and 2 bases at J, with 9 bases between. In nucleotides, the CDR3 is TGTGCCAGCAGCCAAGAGGGGGGCCTCACAGATACGCAGTATTTT. This sequence encodes CASSQEGGLTDTQYF.

CDR3 sequence: CASSLALAGTYEQYF. CDR3 coding DNA: TGTGCCAGCAGCTTGGCTCTAGCGGGCACCTACGAGCAGTACTTC. V usage is TRBV5-4 and J usage is TRBJ2-7; TRBD2 matches 8 bases. The CDR3 runs to 15 residues. The germline V gene has CDR1 SGHNT and CDR2 YYREEE (reference sequence). Trimming took 0 bases from V and 2 from J; bases not matched to a gene: 4.

The V gene is TRBV15, the J gene TRBJ2-7, with D perhaps TRBD2 (7 bases). Trimming cost V 0 bases and J 1 base, with 10 bases left between them. The CDR3 runs 15 residues. The germline CDR1 and CDR2 sequences are LNHNV and YYDKDF (reference sequence). In DNA, the CDR3 is TGTGCCACCAGCAGAGAAGGGGGAGGGTCCTACGAGCAGTACTTC. Its protein is CATSREGGGSYEQYF.

V usage is TRBV6-1 and J usage is TRBJ1-6, with D maybe TRBD1 (5 bases). Germline V gene lookup returns CDR1 MNHNS and CDR2 SASEGT. This CDR3 spans 15 amino acids. V dropped 6 bases and J dropped 5 bases, with 14 bases sitting between them. The CDR3 region is CASSDSTNNNSPLHF. The CDR3, as DNA: TGTGCCAGCAGCGACAGCACCAACAATAATTCACCCCTCCACTTT.

This chain links TRBV2 with TRBJ2-3; a weak D match, TRBD1 (5 bases). The CDR3 consists of 14 residues. V was pared by 6 bases and J by 2 bases, with 12 bases between. Looked up from germline, CDR1 is SNHLY and CDR2 is FYNNEI. The CDR3 loop reads CASRVDSDTDTQYF. The CDR3 nucleotides are TGTGCCAGCAGGGTTGACAGTGACACAGATACGCAGTATTTT.

The V gene is TRBV6-1, the J gene TRBJ1-2; maybe TRBD1 (5 bases). The CDR3 is made up of 14 amino acids. V lost 6 bases and J lost 9, with 20 bases in between. Germline CDR1 reads MNHNS; CDR2 reads SASEGT. The CDR3 sequence: CASRPRGLMERYTF. CDR3 nucleotides: TGTGCCAGCAGGCCGCGGGGGTTGATGGAACGCTACACCTTC.

The gene calls are TRBV29-1 and TRBJ1-2; TRBD1 might be the D (6 bases). The CDR3 loop spans 13 amino acids. Germline V gene sequence: CDR1 SQVTM, CDR2 ANQGSEA. V gave up 7 bases and J gave up 4 bases, with 16 bases separating them. CDR3 amino acids: CSAEQGIRYGYTF. The CDR3 DNA is TGCAGCGCCGAACAGGGAATTCGCTATGGCTACACCTTC.

The chain combines TRBV7-2 with TRBJ1-5; D gene uncertain. Germline V CDR1 and CDR2: SGHTA, FQGNSA. V was clipped by 1 base and J by 0 bases, with 10 bases between them. CDR3 length: 16 residues. DNA for the CDR3: TGTGCCAGCAGCTTAGACCCAGGTTATAGCAATCAGCCCCAGCATTTT. Protein product: CASSLDPGYSNQPQHF.

This rearrangement joins TRBV12-5 to TRBJ2-5; D is unclear. The CDR3 consists of 14 residues. Trimming stripped 5 bases from V and 1 base from J, with 11 bases between. Germline loops: CDR1 LGHNT, CDR2 FRNRAP. The CDR3 nucleotides read TGTGCTAGTGGTCAACACAGCATCCAAGAGACCCAGTACTTC. It is translated as CASGQHSIQETQYF.